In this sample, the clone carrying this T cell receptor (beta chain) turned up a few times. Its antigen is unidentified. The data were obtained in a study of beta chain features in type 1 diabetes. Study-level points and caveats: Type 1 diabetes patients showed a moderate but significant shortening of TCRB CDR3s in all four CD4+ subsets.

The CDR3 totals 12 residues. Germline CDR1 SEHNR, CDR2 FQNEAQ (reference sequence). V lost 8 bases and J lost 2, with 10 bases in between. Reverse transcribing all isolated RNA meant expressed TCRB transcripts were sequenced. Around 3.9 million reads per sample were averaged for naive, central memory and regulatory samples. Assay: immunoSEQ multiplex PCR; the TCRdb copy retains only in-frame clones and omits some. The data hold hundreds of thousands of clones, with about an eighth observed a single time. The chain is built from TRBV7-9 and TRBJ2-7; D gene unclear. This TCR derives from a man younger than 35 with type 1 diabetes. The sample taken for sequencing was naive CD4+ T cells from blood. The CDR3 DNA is TGTGCCAGCCGGACCGATACCTACGAGCAGTACTTC. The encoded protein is CASRTDTYEQYF. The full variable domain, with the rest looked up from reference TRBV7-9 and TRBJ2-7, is DTGVSQNPRHKITKRGQNVTFRCDPISEHNRLYWYRQTLGQGPEFLTYFQNEAQLEKSRLLSDRFSAERPKGSFSTLEIQRTEQGDSAMYLCASRTDTYEQYFGPGTRLTVT.